The clone carrying this TCR beta chain was seen just once. Its antigen remains unidentified. The sample originates from a study of cytomegalovirus exposure and HLA in healthy donors. Across the whole study: Findings of an earlier analysis included 117 million unique TCR beta sequences from roughly 200 million T cells. Study-level points and caveats: The study put around 180 TCR beta chains on its list as cytomegalovirus-associated. Later analysis indicated greater clonal expansion among HLA-associated TCR beta chains than among equally common other chains.

The trim removed 9 bases at V and 5 bases at J, leaving 9 bases unmatched. Germline CDR1 reads SGHRS; CDR2 reads YFSETQ. The CDR3 totals 13 residues. PCR was performed using 60 Vbeta and 13 Jbeta primers. Clones were read by immunoSEQ multiplex PCR, and TCRdb kept only the in-frame ones, dropping some. The table includes about 110,000 clones, approximately 84% detected once. This TCR was sampled from a middle-aged man in good health and CMV-seronegative. This chain joins TRBV5-1 and TRBJ2-5; 8 bases agree with TRBD2. Sequenced sample: PBMCs. CDR3 sequence (DNA): TGCGCCACCTCCGCGGGGGGTACGGAGACCCAGTACTTC. Protein product: CATSAGGTETQYF.